The rows below give T cell receptor beta chains drawn from one sample of a study of T-cell memory formation after mild COVID-19. From the 5' RACE reads, TCRdb called clonotypes with MiXCR, one entry per CDR3 protein. The table has 500,000 to 550,000 distinct CDR3 sequences, about a fifth seen once. The sequencing input was PBMCs or a T cell subset sorted from them (not recorded which). These receptors were taken from an adult woman who had mild COVID-19 (a few samples of this study predate the infection). Cell type and time point are not known. CDR3s include the opening cysteine and the closing phenylalanine or tryptophan. The D gene is left open where the match is weak. Size tells how often a clone was seen (once, few, many) or the class of an expanded clone, and some rows leave it out.

TRBV12-3/TRBV12-4	TRBJ2-7	TRBD1	14	few	TGTGCCAGCAGCGGGGACAGGGGGTGGGACGAGCAGTACTTC	CASSGDRGWDEQYF
TRBV7-9	TRBJ2-4	TRBD2	14	NA	TGTGCCACCCGAAGTTTAGCGGGGGAATACATTCAGTACTTC	CATRSLAGEYIQYF
TRBV2	TRBJ2-1	TRBD2	14	many	TGTGCCAGCAGTCCACCGGGACTAGGCAATGAGCAGTTCTTC	CASSPPGLGNEQFF
TRBV6-6	TRBJ2-1	NA	10	few	TGTGCCAGCAGTCTTTACTTTCTGGTCTTC	CASSLYFLVF
TRBV5-1	TRBJ2-3	TRBD2	16	many	TGCGCCAGCAGCCTTTATGGGACTAGCGACACAGATACGCAGTATTTT	CASSLYGTSDTDTQYF
TRBV6-1	TRBJ2-1	TRBD1	13	once	TGTGCCAGCAGTCGGGACAGGGTCACTGAGCAGTTCTTC	CASSRDRVTEQFF
TRBV12-3/TRBV12-4	TRBJ2-4	NA	16	few	TGTGCCAGCAGTTTTCGTCGGAGCGTAGCCAAAAACATTCAGTACTTC	CASSFRRSVAKNIQYF
TRBV12-5	TRBJ2-1	TRBD2	18	few	TGTGCTAGTGGTTTGGTGTTGGAGCGGGAGGGAGGGTCCAATGAGCAGTTCTTC	CASGLVLEREGGSNEQFF
TRBV6-5	TRBJ1-1	TRBD1	15	few	TGTGCCAGCAGTTCCCAGGGGGGGGCTGGCACTGAAGCTTTCTTT	CASSSQGGAGTEAFF
TRBV20-1	TRBJ2-3	TRBD1	16	NA	TGCAGTGCTAAGGGACAGCTTATCTCCAGCACAGATACGCAGTATTTT	CSAKGQLISSTDTQYF
TRBV20-1	TRBJ1-1	TRBD1	14	NA	TGCAGTGCTAGCCACCCGGGACAGGAATTAGGAGCTTTCTTT	CSASHPGQELGAFF
TRBV12-3/TRBV12-4	TRBJ2-1	NA	11	many	TGTGCCAGCAGCCATGGCGATGAGCAGTTCTTC	CASSHGDEQFF
TRBV5-6	TRBJ2-1	TRBD2	14	few	TGTGCCAGCATGACTAGCGGGGTCTACAATGAGCAGTTCTTC	CASMTSGVYNEQFF
TRBV29-1	TRBJ1-1	NA	13	NA	TGCAGCGTTGGCCCTCGGTGGGACACTGAAGCTTTCTTT	CSVGPRWDTEAFF
TRBV20-1	TRBJ1-4	NA	17	NA	TGCAGTGCTAGGGGACTGACAGAAATATTAACTAATGAAAAACTGTTTTTT	CSARGLTEILTNEKLFF
TRBV6-5	TRBJ2-3	TRBD1	15	NA	TGTGCCAGCAGTAACAGGGGGCCAGGCACAGATACGCAGTATTTT	CASSNRGPGTDTQYF
TRBV2	TRBJ2-7	TRBD1	15	many	TGTGCCAGCAGTTACCGGGACAGGGTCTCCTACGAGCAGTACTTC	CASSYRDRVSYEQYF
TRBV7-2	TRBJ2-7	NA	11	NA	TGTGCCAGCAGCCTAATAAACGAGCAGTACTTC	CASSLINEQYF
TRBV11-2	TRBJ2-3	NA	15	few	TGTGCCAGCAGCGTGCTAGCTACTTTACTAGATACGCAGTATTTT	CASSVLATLLDTQYF
TRBV6-5	TRBJ2-1	NA	16	few	TGTGCCAGCAGTTACCTTAGGGGGAGGGCGAAGAATGAGCAGTTCTTC	CASSYLRGRAKNEQFF
TRBV12-3/TRBV12-4	TRBJ1-1	NA	13	NA	TGTGCCAGCAGTTTAGCCGCGGACACTGAAGCTTTCTTT	CASSLAADTEAFF
TRBV9	TRBJ2-1	TRBD2	15	NA	TGTGCCAGCAGCAGCATGTGGGGGGGTCAGAGTGAGCAGTTCTTC	CASSSMWGGQSEQFF
TRBV11-2	TRBJ2-1	TRBD2	17	NA	TGTGCCAGCAGCTTAGCCCCGGGACTAGCGGGAGCGGGTGAGCAGTTCTTC	CASSLAPGLAGAGEQFF
TRBV12-3/TRBV12-4	TRBJ1-4	NA	14	NA	TGTGCCAGCAGAACGAGTTCAACTAATGAAAAACTGTTTTTT	CASRTSSTNEKLFF
TRBV4-1	TRBJ1-1	TRBD1	15	NA	TGCGCCAGCAGCCACCCGACAGGGGGTGATACTGAAGCTTTCTTT	CASSHPTGGDTEAFF
TRBV6-1	TRBJ2-7	NA	14	NA	TGTGCCAGCAAGGATACGGGCCGAGCCTACGAGCAGTACTTC	CASKDTGRAYEQYF
TRBV7-2	TRBJ1-2	NA	15	few	TGTGCCAGCAGCTTCCCGACGACAGGCAGCTATGGCTACACCTTC	CASSFPTTGSYGYTF
TRBV7-7	TRBJ2-2	TRBD2	14	once	TGTGCCAGCAGCTCTGAAGCGGGGCTCGGGGAGCTGTTTTTT	CASSSEAGLGELFF
TRBV29-1	TRBJ2-2	NA	14	NA	TGCAGCGTTGGCCCAGGGACGAACACCGGGGAGCTGTTTTTT	CSVGPGTNTGELFF